The clone carrying this T cell receptor beta chain was seen only a few times. This entry belongs to a study of blood T cell repertoires in COVID-19. Whole-study context: Acute and convalescent COVID-19 samples came from the United States, Italy and Spain.

In the original workflow: Estimates of nucleated cell counts were drawn from the amplification of reference gene primers. TCRdb's copy holds only in-frame clones and misses some; the assay was immunoSEQ multiplex PCR. Clonal size and the V and J genes are those of that table, whereas D and trimming came from the DNA. The repertoire holds 190,000 or so clones, with approximately 86% as singletons. The CDR3 has 16 amino acids. Germline CDR1 is WSHSY and CDR2 is SAAADI. V lost 7 bases to trimming and J lost 0 bases, with 18 bases between them. The sequence came from a man aged 40-49 years with active or convalescent COVID-19. Source material: peripheral blood. V is TRBV10-2 and J is TRBJ1-1; D is ambiguous. The DNA of the CDR3 is TGCGCCAGCACGACATCGGAGGTATTAATGAACACTGAAGCTTTCTTT. Its translation is CASTTSEVLMNTEAFF.